This TCR beta chain was sequenced for a study of T cells after yellow fever vaccination. Study outcomes and limitations: Reappearance after the booster was seen for most primary-vaccination clones, at 96% CD4 and 70% to 90% CD8.

The CDR3 length is 13 residues. The V end lost 1 base, the J end lost 5 bases, and 6 bases lay between the germline ends. Germline V gene lookup returns CDR1 LGHNA and CDR2 YSLEER. Remarks on this clonotype: Its target is not known.

Production of TCR cDNA was by 5'RACE template switching, which also added a universal primer site and UMIs. TCRdb itself ran the 5' RACE reads through MiXCR, one entry per CDR3 protein. This sample has about 350,000 distinct CDR3 sequences; 8.1% occur once, and the top ten carry around 17%. The genes are TRBV4-3 and TRBJ1-5; D call uncertain. The clonotype was recovered from a man aged 18-30 years who received the YFV17D yellow fever vaccine. Specimen: PBMCs, collected roughly 45 days after the first yellow fever vaccination. CDR3 nucleotides: TGCGCCAGCAGCCAAGTGATTTATCAGCCCCAGCATTTT. This sequence encodes CASSQVIYQPQHF.